A single sample gave rise to the 2 T cell receptor beta chains below, sequenced in a study of OX40 agonist ivuxolimab in advanced cancers. Method: immunoSEQ multiplex PCR; TCRdb's copy keeps in-frame clones and lacks some. This repertoire shows 74,000 or so clones, roughly nine tenths found once; its top ten account for more than 8%. The input for sequencing was CD4+ or CD8+ T cells sorted from blood, taken in a trial of the OX40 agonist ivuxolimab. These receptors all stem from an adult with an advanced solid tumor such as melanoma, head and neck, liver or kidney cancer.

The chain couples TRBV7-2 to TRBJ1-2; 8 positions match TRBD1. Trimming removed 5 bases from V and 4 bases from J; junction bases left unmatched: 9. The CDR3 is made up of 15 amino acids. Germline V gene data show CDR1 as SGHTA and CDR2 as FQGNSA. The CDR3 bases are TGTGCCAGCAGCCAAAGGACAGGGTTCGCCTATGGCTACACCTTC. Translation gives CASSQRTGFAYGYTF.

This chain connects TRBV6-6 to TRBJ2-1; 7 nucleotides agree with TRBD1. The germline gives CDR1 MNHNY, CDR2 SVGAGI (reference sequence). The CDR3 is 16 amino acids. The ends lost 6 bases at V and 1 base at J; junction bases unmatched: 9. DNA of the CDR3: TGTGCCAGCAGGGGTACGGCAGGGGGATCCTACAATGAGCAGTTCTTC. This encodes CASRGTAGGSYNEQFF.